What follows is one T cell receptor beta chain and its context. Its matching antigen is unknown. Sequenced by immunoSEQ multiplex PCR; TCRdb stores in-frame clones only, minus some. The data show 100,000 to 150,000 clones, roughly 93% seen once. The data were taken from a study of T cell responses to AZD1222 COVID-19 vaccine. Study-wide results and limits: None of the repertoires were sampled until the peak T cell response had passed. Only 6 or 7 people who got AZD1222 tested seropositive at baseline.

Germline CDR1 is GTSNPN and CDR2 is SVGIG (reference sequence). Trimming removed 3 bases from V and 2 bases from J; junction bases left unmatched: 7. The CDR3 covers 14 residues. Second-dose intervals of approximately 4 or approximately 12 weeks were pooled. The chain couples TRBV30 to TRBJ2-7; 7 positions match TRBD1. The sequence came from an adult who received the AZD1222 COVID-19 vaccine. The material sequenced was peripheral blood, taken 28 days after the second AZD1222 dose. The DNA for the CDR3 is TGTGCCTGGAGCGGACAGGACTTTACCTACGAGCAGTACTTC. It encodes CAWSGQDFTYEQYF.